The clone carrying this TCR beta chain was seen repeatedly, ten times or more. The CDR3 consists of 13 residues. The germline V gene encodes CDR1 DFQATT and CDR2 SNEGSKA (reference sequence). The junction had 7 bases not matched to a gene; V was cut back by 5 bases and J by 8 bases. TCRdb reprocessed the 5' RACE reads with MiXCR, giving one entry per CDR3 protein. The sample includes about 38,000 distinct CDR3 sequences, around a tenth of them seen just once. This record belongs to a study of neurological immune-mediated disorders. This clonotype was obtained from a woman aged 25 to 39 with HTLV-1-associated myelopathy (HAM/TSP). J is TRBJ1-4 and V is TRBV20-1, with 8 positions matching TRBD1. The sequenced material came from CD4+ T cells from blood. The CDR3 bases are TGCAGTGCTGGCCGACAGGGGACCGAAAAACTGTTTTTT. Translating it yields CSAGRQGTEKLFF.